Presented here are 5 T cell receptor beta chains from one specimen sequenced in a study of cytomegalovirus exposure and HLA in healthy donors. Primers included in the PCR were 60 Vbeta and 13 Jbeta primers. Using immunoSEQ multiplex PCR, the repertoire was profiled, and TCRdb retains in-frame clones only, with some absent. The sample contains 140,000 to 150,000 clones, about 80% of which appear only once. The sequencing input was PBMCs. Receptors were obtained from a woman aged 18-29 years in good health and CMV-seropositive.

This clone was found a few times. The chain links TRBV5-5 to TRBJ1-4; 10 bases are a match to TRBD1. The germline V gene has CDR1 SGHKS and CDR2 YYEKEE (reference sequence). V shed 1 base, J shed 8 bases, and the junction held 8 bases outside the gene matches. CDR3 length: 16 residues. CDR3 sequence reads: CASSLNDGTGVEKLFF. As DNA, the CDR3 is TGTGCCAGCAGCTTGAATGATGGGACAGGGGTCGAAAAACTGTTTTTT.

The chain is built from TRBV29-1 and TRBJ2-5; D not resolved. The CDR3 totals 12 residues. Germline V gene data show CDR1 as SQVTM and CDR2 as ANQGSEA. V was cut by 3 bases and J by 5 bases, with 10 bases left in between. CDR3 coding DNA: TGCAGCGTTGAGGGCATTGGGGAGACCCAGTACTTC. Translating it yields CSVEGIGETQYF.

V and J are TRBV6-5 and TRBJ1-1; TRBD1 agrees at 9 bases. J was trimmed by 1 base and V by 2 bases; bases with no gene match: 5. The germline CDR1 and CDR2 sequences are MNHEY and SVGAGI. The CDR3 consists of 16 residues. The CDR3 reads CASSYPKDRGNTEAFF. The DNA of the CDR3 is TGTGCCAGCAGTTACCCTAAGGACAGGGGGAACACTGAAGCTTTCTTT.

The chain recombines TRBV11-2 with TRBJ2-7; 10 bases agree with TRBD1. Germline V lookup: CDR1 SGHAT, CDR2 FQNNGV. CDR3 length: 13 residues. J gave up 3 bases and V 5 bases, and 1 base lay outside the gene matches. CDR3 protein: CASSRDRGYEQYF. Here the CDR3 DNA reads TGTGCCAGCAGCCGGGACAGGGGCTACGAGCAGTACTTC. The complete variable domain, with remaining parts taken from reference TRBV11-2 and TRBJ2-7, reads EAGVAQSPRYKIIEKRQSVAFWCNPISGHATLYWYQQILGQGPKLLIQFQNNGVVDDSQLPKDRFSAERLKGVDSTLKIQPAKLEDSAVYLCASSRDRGYEQYFGPGTRLTVT.

The V and J genes are TRBV4-1 and TRBJ2-5, with D perhaps TRBD1 (6 bases). The CDR3 contains 16 residues. V lost 1 base, J lost 4 bases, and 16 bases lay in between. Germline V gives CDR1 MGHRA, CDR2 YSYEKL. The CDR3 loop reads CASSQVQGRGRETQYF. Here the CDR3 DNA reads TGCGCCAGCAGCCAAGTTCAGGGGCGAGGGCGAGAGACCCAGTACTTC.